This record concerns one TCR beta chain sequence. Assay used: immunoSEQ multiplex PCR; TCRdb lists only in-frame clones, some missing. The sample has more than 300,000 clones; about 90% are singletons. The CDR3 runs to 13 residues. The trim removed 1 base at V and 9 bases at J, leaving 7 bases unmatched. CDR1 and CDR2 from the germline V gene are GTSNPN and SVGIG (reference sequence). This record comes from a study of blood T cell repertoires in COVID-19. This study enrolled people aged about 18 to 100 from about two dozen US geographic areas. The rearrangement links TRBV30 to TRBJ1-2, with 8 bases identical to TRBD1. The clonotype was recovered from a man aged 40-49 years in a cohort exposed to, infected with or recovered from COVID-19 (not recorded which). Sequencing was done on a sample of PBMCs or T cells enriched from blood (not recorded which). CDR3 sequence reads: CAWSAITGGSYTF. DNA for the CDR3: TGTGCCTGGAGTGCTATAACAGGGGGAAGCTACACCTTC.